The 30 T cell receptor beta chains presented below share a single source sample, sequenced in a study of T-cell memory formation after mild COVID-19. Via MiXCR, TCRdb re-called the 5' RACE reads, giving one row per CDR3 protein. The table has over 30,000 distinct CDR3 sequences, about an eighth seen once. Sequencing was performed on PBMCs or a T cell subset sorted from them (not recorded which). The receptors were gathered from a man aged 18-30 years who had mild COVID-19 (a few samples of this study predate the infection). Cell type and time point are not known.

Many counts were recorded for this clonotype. In DNA form, the CDR3 reads TGTGCCAGCAGTGAAGGGGCGGGCCACGAGACCCAGTACTTC. This translates into CASSEGAGHETQYF. This rearrangement joins TRBV6-1 to TRBJ2-5, with D maybe TRBD2 (5 bases). Germline assignment: CDR1 MNHNS and CDR2 SASEGT. Deletions cut 1 base from V and 5 bases from J, with 11 bases between. The CDR3 loop spans 14 amino acids.

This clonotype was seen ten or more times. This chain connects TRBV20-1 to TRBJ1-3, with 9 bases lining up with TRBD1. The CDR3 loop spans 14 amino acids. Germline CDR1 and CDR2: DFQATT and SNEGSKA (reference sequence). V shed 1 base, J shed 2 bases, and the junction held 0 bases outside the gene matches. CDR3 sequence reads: CSARGTGAGNTIYF. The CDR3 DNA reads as TGCAGTGCTAGAGGGACAGGGGCTGGAAACACCATATATTTT.

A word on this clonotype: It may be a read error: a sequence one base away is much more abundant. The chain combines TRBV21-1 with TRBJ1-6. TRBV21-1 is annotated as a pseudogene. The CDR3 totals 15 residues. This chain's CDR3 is CASRKVGSYNSPLHF. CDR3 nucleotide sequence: TGTGCCAGCAGAAAAGTTGGATCCTATAATTCACCCCTCCACTTT.

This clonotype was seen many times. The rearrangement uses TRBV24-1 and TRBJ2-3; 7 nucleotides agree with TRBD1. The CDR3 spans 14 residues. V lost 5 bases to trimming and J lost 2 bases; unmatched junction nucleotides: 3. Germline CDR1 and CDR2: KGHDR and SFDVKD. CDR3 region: CATSGGQSTDTQYF. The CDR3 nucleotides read TGTGCCACCAGTGGGGGACAGTCCACAGATACGCAGTATTTT.

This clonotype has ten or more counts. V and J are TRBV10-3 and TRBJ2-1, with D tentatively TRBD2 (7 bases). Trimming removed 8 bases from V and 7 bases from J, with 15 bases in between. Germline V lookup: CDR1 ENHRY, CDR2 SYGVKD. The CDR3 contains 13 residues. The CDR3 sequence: CAIGGGGLNEQFF. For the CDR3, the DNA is TGTGCCATCGGGGGGGGCGGATTGAATGAGCAGTTCTTC.

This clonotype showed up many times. This CDR3 is CSARDPRVGRNQPQHF. CDR3 sequence (DNA): TGCAGTGCTAGAGATCCCCGTGTGGGGCGCAATCAGCCCCAGCATTTT. J is TRBJ1-5 and V is TRBV20-1; tentative D call: TRBD1 (5 bases). Germline values: CDR1 DFQATT, CDR2 SNEGSKA (reference sequence). This CDR3 is built from 16 residues. The ends were cut back, 0 bases at V and 2 bases at J, with 14 bases in the middle.

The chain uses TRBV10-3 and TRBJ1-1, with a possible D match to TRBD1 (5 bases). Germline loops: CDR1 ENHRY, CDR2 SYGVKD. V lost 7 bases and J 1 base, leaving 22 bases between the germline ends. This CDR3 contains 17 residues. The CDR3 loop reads CAITLGRTISSNTEAFF. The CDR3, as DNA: TGTGCCATCACCCTGGGACGGACGATCTCCTCGAACACTGAAGCTTTCTTT.

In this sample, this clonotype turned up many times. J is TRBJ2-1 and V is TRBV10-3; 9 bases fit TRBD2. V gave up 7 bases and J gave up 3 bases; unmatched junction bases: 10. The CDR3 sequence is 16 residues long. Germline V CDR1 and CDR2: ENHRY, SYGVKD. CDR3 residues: CAIMRISGGNYNEQFF. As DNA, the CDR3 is TGTGCCATCATGAGGATCAGCGGGGGGAACTACAATGAGCAGTTCTTC.

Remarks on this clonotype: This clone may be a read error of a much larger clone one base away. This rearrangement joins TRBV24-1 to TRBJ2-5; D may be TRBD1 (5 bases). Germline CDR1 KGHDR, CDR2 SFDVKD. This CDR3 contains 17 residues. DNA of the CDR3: TGTGACACCAGTGATTTGCGGCAGGGCGATGCACAAGAGACCCAGTACTTC. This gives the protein CDTSDLRQGDAQETQYF.

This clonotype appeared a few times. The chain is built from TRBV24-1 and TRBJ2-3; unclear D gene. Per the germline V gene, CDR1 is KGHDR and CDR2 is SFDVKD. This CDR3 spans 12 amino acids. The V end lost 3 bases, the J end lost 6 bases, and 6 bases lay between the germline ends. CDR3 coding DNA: TGTGCCACCAGTGATATCAGGGATACGCAGTATTTT. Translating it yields CATSDIRDTQYF.

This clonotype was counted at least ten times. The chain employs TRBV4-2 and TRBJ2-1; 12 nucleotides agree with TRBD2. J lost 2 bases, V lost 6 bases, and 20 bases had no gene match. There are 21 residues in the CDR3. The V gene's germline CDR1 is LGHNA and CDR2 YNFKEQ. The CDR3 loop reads CASRPTLTSGGLLSAYNEQFF. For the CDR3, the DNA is TGTGCCAGCAGACCCACCCTCACTAGCGGGGGGCTGCTCAGTGCCTACAATGAGCAGTTCTTC.

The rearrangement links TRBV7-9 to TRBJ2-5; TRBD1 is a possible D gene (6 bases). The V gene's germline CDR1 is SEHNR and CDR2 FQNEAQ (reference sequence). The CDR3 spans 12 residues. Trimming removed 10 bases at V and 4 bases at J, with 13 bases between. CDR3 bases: TGTGCCATCCGGACAGACGGAGAGACCCAGTACTTC. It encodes CAIRTDGETQYF.

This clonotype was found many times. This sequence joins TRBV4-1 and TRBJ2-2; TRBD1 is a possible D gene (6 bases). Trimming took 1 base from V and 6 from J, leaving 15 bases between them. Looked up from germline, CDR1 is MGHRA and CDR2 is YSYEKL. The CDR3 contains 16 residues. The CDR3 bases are TGCGCCAGCAGCCAAGTGGGGGCGATCAAGGCCGGGGAGCTGTTTTTT. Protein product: CASSQVGAIKAGELFF.

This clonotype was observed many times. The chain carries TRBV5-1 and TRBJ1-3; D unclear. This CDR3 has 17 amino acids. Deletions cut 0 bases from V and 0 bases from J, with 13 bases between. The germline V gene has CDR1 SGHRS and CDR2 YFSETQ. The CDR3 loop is CASSLDAWDLSGNTIYF. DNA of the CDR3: TGCGCCAGCAGCTTGGACGCGTGGGATCTCTCTGGAAACACCATATATTTT.

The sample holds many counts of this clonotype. The CDR3 here is CASIQGTDTQYF. CDR3 DNA sequence: TGTGCCAGCATACAGGGCACAGATACGCAGTATTTT. The genes are TRBV25-1 and TRBJ2-3, with a tentative D call TRBD1 (5 bases). V was shortened by 7 bases and J by 1 base, with 6 bases between the two germline ends. CDR3 size: 12 residues. Germline values: CDR1 MGHDK, CDR2 SYGVNS.

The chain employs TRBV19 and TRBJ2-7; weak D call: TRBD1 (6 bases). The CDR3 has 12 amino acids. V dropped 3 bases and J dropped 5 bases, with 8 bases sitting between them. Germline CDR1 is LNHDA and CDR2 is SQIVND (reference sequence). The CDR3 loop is CASSIQGNEQYF. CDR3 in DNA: TGTGCCAGTAGTATCCAGGGGAACGAGCAGTACTTC.

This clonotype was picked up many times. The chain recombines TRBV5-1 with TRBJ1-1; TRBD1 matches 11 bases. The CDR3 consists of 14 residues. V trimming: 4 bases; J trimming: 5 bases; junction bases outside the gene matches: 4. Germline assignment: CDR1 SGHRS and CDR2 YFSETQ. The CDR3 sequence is CASSTGTGGTEAFF. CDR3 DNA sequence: TGCGCCAGCAGCACGGGGACAGGGGGGACTGAAGCTTTCTTT.

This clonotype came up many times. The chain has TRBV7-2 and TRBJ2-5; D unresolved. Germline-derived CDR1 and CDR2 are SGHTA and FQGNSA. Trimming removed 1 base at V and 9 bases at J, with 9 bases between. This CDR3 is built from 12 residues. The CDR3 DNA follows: TGTGCCAGCAGCTTAGAATCTATGGCCCAGTACTTC. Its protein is CASSLESMAQYF.

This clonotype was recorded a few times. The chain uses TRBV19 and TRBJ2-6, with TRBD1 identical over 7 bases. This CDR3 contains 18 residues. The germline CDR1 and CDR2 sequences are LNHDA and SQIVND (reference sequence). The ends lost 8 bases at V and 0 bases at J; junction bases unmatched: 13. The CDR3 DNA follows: TGTGCCAGTTCAGGACAGGACGGAGACTACTCTGGGGCCAACGTCCTGACTTTC. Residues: CASSGQDGDYSGANVLTF.

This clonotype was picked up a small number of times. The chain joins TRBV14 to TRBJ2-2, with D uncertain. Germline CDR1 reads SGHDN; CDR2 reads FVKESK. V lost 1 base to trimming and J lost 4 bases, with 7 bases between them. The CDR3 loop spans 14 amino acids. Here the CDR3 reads CASSQVVGTGELFF. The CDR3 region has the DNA TGTGCCAGCAGCCAAGTTGTCGGCACCGGGGAGCTGTTTTTT.

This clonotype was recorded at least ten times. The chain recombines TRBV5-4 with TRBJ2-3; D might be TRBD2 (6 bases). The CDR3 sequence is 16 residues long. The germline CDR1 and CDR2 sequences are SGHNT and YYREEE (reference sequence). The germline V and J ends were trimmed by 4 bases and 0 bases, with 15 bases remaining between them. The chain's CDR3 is CASSAGTDASTDTQYF. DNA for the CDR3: TGTGCCAGCAGCGCGGGGACGGATGCTAGCACAGATACGCAGTATTTT. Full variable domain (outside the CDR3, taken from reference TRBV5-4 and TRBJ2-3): ETGVTQSPTHLIKTRGQQVTLRCSSQSGHNTVSWYQQALGQGPQFIFQYYREEENGRGNFPPRFSGLQFPNYSSELNVNALELDDSALYLCASSAGTDASTDTQYFGPGTRLTVL.

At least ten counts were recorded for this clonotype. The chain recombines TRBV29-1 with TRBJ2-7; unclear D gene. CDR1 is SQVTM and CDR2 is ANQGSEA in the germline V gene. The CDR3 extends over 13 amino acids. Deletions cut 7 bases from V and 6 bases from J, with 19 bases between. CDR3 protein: CSAGRQESTEQYF. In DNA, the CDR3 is TGCAGCGCTGGGCGACAAGAGTCAACCGAGCAGTACTTC.

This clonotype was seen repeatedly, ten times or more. The CDR3 sequence is CASSRQGAAEKLFF. In DNA form, the CDR3 reads TGTGCCAGCAGCCGACAGGGAGCGGCTGAAAAACTGTTTTTT. The genes are TRBV5-4 and TRBJ1-4; 7 bases align to TRBD1. V gave up 4 bases and J gave up 7 bases; unmatched junction bases: 7. The CDR3 covers 14 residues. Germline assignment: CDR1 SGHNT and CDR2 YYREEE (reference sequence).

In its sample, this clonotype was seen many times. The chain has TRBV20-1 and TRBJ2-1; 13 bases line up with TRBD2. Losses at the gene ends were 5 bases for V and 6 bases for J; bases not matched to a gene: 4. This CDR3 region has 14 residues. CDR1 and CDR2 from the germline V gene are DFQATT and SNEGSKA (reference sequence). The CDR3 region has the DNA TGCAGTGCTGGACTAGCGGGGGCGACCAATGAGCAGTTCTTC. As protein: CSAGLAGATNEQFF.

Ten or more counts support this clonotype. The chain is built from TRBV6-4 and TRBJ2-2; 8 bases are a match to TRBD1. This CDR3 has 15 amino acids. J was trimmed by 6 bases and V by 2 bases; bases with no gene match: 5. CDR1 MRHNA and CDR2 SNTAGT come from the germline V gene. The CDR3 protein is CASSDGRGHSGELFF. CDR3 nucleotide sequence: TGTGCCAGCAGTGACGGCAGGGGGCATTCCGGGGAGCTGTTTTTT.

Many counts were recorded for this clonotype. In nucleotides, the CDR3 is TGCAGTGCTGAGGGGTGGGGGAAAGCTTTCTTT. This translates into CSAEGWGKAFF. The chain carries TRBV20-1 and TRBJ1-1, with D possibly being TRBD1 (5 bases). The CDR3 totals 11 residues. V gave up 5 bases and J gave up 9 bases, with 13 bases separating them. Germline V gives CDR1 DFQATT, CDR2 SNEGSKA (reference sequence).

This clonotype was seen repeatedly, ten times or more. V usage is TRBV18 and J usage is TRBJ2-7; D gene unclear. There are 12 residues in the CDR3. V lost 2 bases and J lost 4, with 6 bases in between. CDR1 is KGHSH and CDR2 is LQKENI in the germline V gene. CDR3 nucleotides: TGTGCCAGCTCACCAGCTGGATACGAGCAGTACTTC. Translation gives CASSPAGYEQYF.

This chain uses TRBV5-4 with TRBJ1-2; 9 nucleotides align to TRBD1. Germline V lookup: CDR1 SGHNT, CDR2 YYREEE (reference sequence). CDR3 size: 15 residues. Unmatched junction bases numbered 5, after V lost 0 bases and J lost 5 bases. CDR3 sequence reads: CASSLGGDRVYGYTF. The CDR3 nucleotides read TGTGCCAGCAGCTTGGGTGGGGACAGGGTTTATGGCTACACCTTC.

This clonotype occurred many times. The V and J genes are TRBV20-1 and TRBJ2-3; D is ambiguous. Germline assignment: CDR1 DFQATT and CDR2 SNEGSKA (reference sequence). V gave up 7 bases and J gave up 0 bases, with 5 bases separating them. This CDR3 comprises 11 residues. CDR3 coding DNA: TGCAGTGGGCCTAGCACAGATACGCAGTATTTT. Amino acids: CSGPSTDTQYF.

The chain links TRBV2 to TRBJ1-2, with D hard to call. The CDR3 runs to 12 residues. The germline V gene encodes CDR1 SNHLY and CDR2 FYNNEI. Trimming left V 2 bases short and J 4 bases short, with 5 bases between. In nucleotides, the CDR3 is TGTGCCAGCAGTGAATCGGCCTATGGCTACACCTTC. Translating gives CASSESAYGYTF.